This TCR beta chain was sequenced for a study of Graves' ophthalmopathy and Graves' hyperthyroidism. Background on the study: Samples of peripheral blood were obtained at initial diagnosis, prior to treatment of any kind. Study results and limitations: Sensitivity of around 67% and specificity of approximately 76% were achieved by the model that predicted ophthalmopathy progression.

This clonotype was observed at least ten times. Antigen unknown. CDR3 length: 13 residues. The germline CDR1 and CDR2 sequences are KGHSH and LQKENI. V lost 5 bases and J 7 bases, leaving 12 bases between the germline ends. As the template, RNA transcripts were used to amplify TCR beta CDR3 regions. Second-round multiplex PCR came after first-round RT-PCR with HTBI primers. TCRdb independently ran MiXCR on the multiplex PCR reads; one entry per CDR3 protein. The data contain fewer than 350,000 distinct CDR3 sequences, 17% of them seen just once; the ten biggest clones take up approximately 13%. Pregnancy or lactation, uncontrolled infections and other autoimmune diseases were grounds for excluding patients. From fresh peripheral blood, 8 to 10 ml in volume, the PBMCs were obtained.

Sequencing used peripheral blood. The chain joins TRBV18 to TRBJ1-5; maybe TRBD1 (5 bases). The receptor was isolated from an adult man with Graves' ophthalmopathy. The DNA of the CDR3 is TGTGCCAGCTCATCCAGCCGGGGGCAGCCCCAGCATTTT. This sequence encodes CASSSSRGQPQHF.